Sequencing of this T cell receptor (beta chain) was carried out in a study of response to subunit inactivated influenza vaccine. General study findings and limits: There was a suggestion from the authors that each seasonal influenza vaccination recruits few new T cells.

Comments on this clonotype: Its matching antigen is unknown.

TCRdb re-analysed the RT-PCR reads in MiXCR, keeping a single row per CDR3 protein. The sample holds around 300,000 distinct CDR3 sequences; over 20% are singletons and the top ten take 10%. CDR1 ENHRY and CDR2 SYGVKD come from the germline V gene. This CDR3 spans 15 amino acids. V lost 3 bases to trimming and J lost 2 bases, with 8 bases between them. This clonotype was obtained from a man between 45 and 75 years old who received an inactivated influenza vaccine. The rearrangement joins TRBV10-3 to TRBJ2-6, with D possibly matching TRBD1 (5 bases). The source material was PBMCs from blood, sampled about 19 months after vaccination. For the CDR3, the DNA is TGTGCCATCAGTGAAAGGGGTGCTGGGGCCAACGTCCTGACTTTC. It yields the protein CAISERGAGANVLTF.